This T cell receptor (beta chain) originates from a study of identical twins. Germline V gene sequence: CDR1 MNHNY, CDR2 SVGAGI (reference sequence). The ends were cut back, 2 bases at V and 10 bases at J, with 11 bases in the middle. The CDR3 length is 12 residues. The table lists this clonotype with a few counts. Each CDR3 protein gets one entry after TCRdb re-called the 5' RACE reads with MiXCR. This table holds more than 400,000 distinct CDR3 sequences, about 16% found once. This sample also belongs to another study, concerning yellow fever vaccine responses in identical twins. That work contributes: Twin vaccine T cell responses reportedly seemed partly convergent, partly personalized.

The rearrangement uses TRBV6-6 and TRBJ1-1; TRBD1 might be the D (6 bases). The clonotype was recovered from a woman in her late teens or twenties in good health. Sequenced input: CD4+ T cells sorted from blood. Here the CDR3 reads CASSYVQGGAFF. The CDR3, as DNA: TGTGCCAGCAGTTACGTACAGGGAGGAGCTTTCTTT.